This entry lists 16 T cell receptor beta chains sequenced from one sample in a study of control samples from healthy donors and cancer patients. The table came from immunoSEQ multiplex PCR; TCRdb's copy has only in-frame clones and leaves some out. The table records around 140,000 clones, about nine tenths of them present only once. Sequencing was carried out using blood. Receptor source: a man aged 25-45 years in good health.

V gene TRBV5-8 combines with J gene TRBJ1-5; 7 positions match TRBD1. This CDR3 is built from 15 residues. V lost 6 bases to trimming and J lost 6 bases; unmatched junction nucleotides: 12. From germline, CDR1 is SGHTS and CDR2 YDEGEE. CDR3: CASNFADRESQPQHF. The CDR3 region has the DNA TGTGCCAGCAACTTTGCCGACAGGGAGAGTCAGCCCCAGCATTTT.

The gene calls are TRBV25-1 and TRBJ2-7; 13 nucleotides agree with TRBD2. The V segment lost 3 bases and the J segment 7 bases; nucleotides outside the gene matches: 6. Germline CDR1 is MGHDK and CDR2 is SYGVNS. The CDR3 contains 15 residues. The CDR3 is CASSDGLAGDLEQYF. DNA of the CDR3: TGTGCCAGCAGTGACGGACTAGCGGGGGATTTGGAGCAGTACTTC.

This chain joins TRBV19 and TRBJ2-3; TRBD1 aligns across 9 bases. V gave up 5 bases and J gave up 5 bases; unmatched junction bases: 11. CDR3 size: 16 residues. CDR1 LNHDA and CDR2 SQIVND come from the germline V gene (reference sequence). The CDR3 nucleotides read TGTGCCAGTAGTGTAACCGGGACAGGGTGGGGAGATACGCAGTATTTT. This codes for CASSVTGTGWGDTQYF.

The sample holds one count of this clone. V usage is TRBV18 and J usage is TRBJ2-7; 7 bases line up with TRBD1. Germline-derived CDR1 and CDR2 are KGHSH and LQKENI. The trim removed 0 bases at V and 2 bases at J, leaving 4 bases unmatched. This CDR3 contains 15 residues. CDR3 sequence reads: CASSPPRTGPYEQYF. The CDR3 nucleotides read TGTGCCAGCTCACCACCCCGGACAGGCCCCTACGAGCAGTACTTC.

This rearrangement joins TRBV15 to TRBJ2-2; D is perhaps TRBD1 (6 bases). Germline CDR1 reads LNHNV; CDR2 reads YYDKDF (reference sequence). Trimming removed 1 base at V and 8 bases at J, with 8 bases between. The CDR3 sequence is 13 residues long. CDR3 region: CATSRARGGELFF. In DNA, the CDR3 is TGTGCCACCAGCAGAGCCAGGGGTGGGGAGCTGTTTTTT.

The CDR3 spells CASSTRDGGYGYTF. The CDR3 DNA follows: TGTGCCAGCTCAACTAGGGACGGGGGCTATGGCTACACCTTC. The chain employs TRBV18 and TRBJ1-2, with TRBD1 as a possible D gene (5 bases). This CDR3 comprises 14 residues. V was shortened by 5 bases and J by 4 bases, with 14 bases between the two germline ends. CDR1 is KGHSH and CDR2 is LQKENI in the germline V gene.

The chain is built from TRBV11-2 and TRBJ1-2; TRBD1 is a possible D gene (6 bases). The V gene lost 5 bases and the J gene lost 7 bases, with 11 bases spanning the gap. The CDR3 is 12 residues long. In germline, CDR1 is SGHAT, CDR2 FQNNGV. CDR3 DNA sequence: TGTGCCAGCAGCACACGGACAGCTGGCTACACCTTC. Translated: CASSTRTAGYTF.

Written as DNA, the CDR3 is TGTGCCAGTAGTAAGGCAGGGCACAATTACAATGAGCAGTTCTTC. This sequence encodes CASSKAGHNYNEQFF. The V gene is TRBV19, the J gene TRBJ2-1; the D gene is possibly TRBD1 (5 bases). The CDR3 has 15 amino acids. The germline V gene has CDR1 LNHDA and CDR2 SQIVND (reference sequence). The V end lost 4 bases, the J end lost 4 bases, and 14 bases lay between the germline ends.

DNA of the CDR3: TGTGCCAGCAGCCAAGGTATACACACCCCCCCCTACGAGCAGTACTTC. Translated: CASSQGIHTPPYEQYF. The V call is TRBV3-1 (or the pseudogene TRBV3-2), the J call TRBJ2-7; D remains unclear. This CDR3 has 16 amino acids. Trimming left V 1 base short and J 2 bases short, with 15 bases between. CDR1 and CDR2 from the germline V gene are LGHDT and YNNKEL (reference sequence).

The chain employs TRBV5-6 and TRBJ2-6; D might be TRBD1 (5 bases). This CDR3 is built from 15 residues. CDR1 is SGHDT and CDR2 is YYEEEE in the germline V gene. The V end lost 0 bases, the J end lost 2 bases, and 6 bases lay between the germline ends. Written as DNA, the CDR3 is TGTGCCAGCAGCTTGGGGGGCCCTGGGGCCAACGTCCTGACTTTC. This encodes CASSLGGPGANVLTF.

V and J are TRBV10-3 and TRBJ1-2; D gene uncertain. The CDR3 sequence is 14 residues long. V was clipped by 3 bases and J by 4 bases, with 12 bases between them. Germline V gene sequence: CDR1 ENHRY, CDR2 SYGVKD. CDR3 in DNA: TGTGCCATCAGTGACTCAACCCCCGCCTATGGCTACACCTTC. Encoded protein: CAISDSTPAYGYTF.

V is TRBV6-1 and J is TRBJ2-2; a possible D gene is TRBD1 (6 bases). CDR3 size: 16 residues. Germline V CDR1 and CDR2: MNHNS, SASEGT. The ends were cut back, 4 bases at V and 5 bases at J, with 17 bases in the middle. This CDR3 is CASSAYQGFGTGELFF. The CDR3 DNA follows: TGTGCCAGCAGTGCCTATCAGGGGTTCGGTACCGGGGAGCTGTTTTTT.

The chain links TRBV30 to TRBJ2-3; D remains ambiguous. With 0 bases removed from V and 4 bases from J, the gap between germline ends came to 11 bases. Germline CDR1 reads GTSNPN; CDR2 reads SVGIG (reference sequence). CDR3 length: 14 residues. CDR3 protein: CAWSVGSFSDTQYF. CDR3 DNA sequence: TGTGCCTGGAGTGTAGGGTCCTTCTCAGATACGCAGTATTTT.

The genes are TRBV5-1 and TRBJ2-3; D is undetermined. The CDR3 has 13 residues. Trimming pared 0 bases from V and 0 bases from J, leaving 2 bases between. The germline V gene encodes CDR1 SGHRS and CDR2 YFSETQ. Here the CDR3 DNA reads TGCGCCAGCAGCTTGGGGAGCACAGATACGCAGTATTTT. Translating gives CASSLGSTDTQYF.

V is TRBV7-9 and J is TRBJ2-7; D is unresolved. Between the trimmed V and J ends, which lost 2 bases and 7 bases, there was a span of 12 bases. Germline V gene sequence: CDR1 SEHNR, CDR2 FQNEAQ (reference sequence). CDR3 length equals 13 residues. CDR3 DNA: TGTGCCAGCAGCTTACTGGCCGGTGGGGAGCAGTACTTC. Protein: CASSLLAGGEQYF.

This rearrangement joins TRBV4-1 to TRBJ2-2, with D unclear. V was cut by 4 bases and J by 9 bases, with 9 bases left in between. CDR1 is MGHRA, CDR2 YSYEKL, per germline. The CDR3 runs to 12 residues. This chain's CDR3 is CASSPPGRELFF. In nucleotides, the CDR3 is TGCGCCAGCAGCCCCCCGGGCAGGGAGCTGTTTTTT.